Listed below are T cell receptor beta chains from one sample, sequenced in a study of Tregs in tolerant kidney transplant recipients. Sequencing used immunoSEQ multiplex PCR; TCRdb keeps in-frame clones, though not all of them. The sample shows under 100,000 clones, roughly nine tenths of them seen only once. Sequenced material: CD8+ T cells from blood. The receptors were gathered from a human donor in good health. The CDR3 runs from the conserved cysteine through the conserved F or W. Fields, in order: clone size, J gene, D gene, V gene, CDR3 DNA, CDR3 protein. A D gene is named only where the DNA matches it firmly. Clone size is given for some rows only: seen once, a few or many times, or a class if the clone is expanded.

clone_size: NA
j_call: TRBJ2-3
d_call: NA
v_call: TRBV7-3
cdr3_nt: TGTGCCAGCAGCTTACGCGGCGAATTGGTTGATACGCAGTATTTT
cdr3_aa: CASSLRGELVDTQYF

clone_size: NA
j_call: TRBJ1-1
d_call: NA
v_call: TRBV5-1
cdr3_nt: TGCGCCAGCAGCCAATCGCCGGGCGGAAACACTGAAGCTTTCTTT
cdr3_aa: CASSQSPGGNTEAFF

clone_size: NA
j_call: TRBJ2-5
d_call: TRBD1
v_call: TRBV5-4
cdr3_nt: TGTGCCAGCAGCCCCGGGACAGGGGGTTTGCAAGAGACCCAGTACTTC
cdr3_aa: CASSPGTGGLQETQYF

clone_size: NA
j_call: TRBJ2-2
d_call: TRBD2
v_call: TRBV10-3
cdr3_nt: TGTGCCATCAGCGGCCCGGGCGGGCGGGAGAACTACGACACCGGGGAGCTGTTTTTT
cdr3_aa: CAISGPGGRENYDTGELFF

clone_size: NA
j_call: TRBJ1-4
d_call: NA
v_call: TRBV27
cdr3_nt: TGTGCCAGCAGCCGACGCCCGGATGCAACTAATGAAAAACTGTTTTTT
cdr3_aa: CASSRRPDATNEKLFF

clone_size: NA
j_call: TRBJ1-6
d_call: NA
v_call: TRBV14
cdr3_nt: TGTGCCAGCAGCGAAGACATGCAGTATAATTCACCCCTCCACTTT
cdr3_aa: CASSEDMQYNSPLHF

clone_size: NA
j_call: TRBJ1-2
d_call: TRBD1
v_call: TRBV5-4
cdr3_nt: TGTGCCAGCAGTTTCCCGGGACAGGACTATGGCTACACCTTC
cdr3_aa: CASSFPGQDYGYTF

clone_size: once
j_call: TRBJ2-7
d_call: NA
v_call: TRBV4-1
cdr3_nt: TGCGCCAGCAGCCAAGAATCCGGGTCTCTCTCCTACGAGCAGTACTTC
cdr3_aa: CASSQESGSLSYEQYF

clone_size: NA
j_call: TRBJ2-7
d_call: NA
v_call: TRBV18
cdr3_nt: TGTGCCAGCTCACCACCCGACAGCCCCTACGAGCAGTACTTC
cdr3_aa: CASSPPDSPYEQYF

clone_size: once
j_call: TRBJ2-3
d_call: TRBD2
v_call: TRBV7-3
cdr3_nt: TGTGCCAGCAGCCTATACCCGGGACTAGCGGGGAGGGTCCCCACAGATACGCAGTATTTT
cdr3_aa: CASSLYPGLAGRVPTDTQYF

clone_size: NA
j_call: TRBJ2-1
d_call: NA
v_call: TRBV2
cdr3_nt: TGTGCCAGCAGTGATATAGTAGGGGGTAACAATGAGCAGTTCTTC
cdr3_aa: CASSDIVGGNNEQFF

clone_size: NA
j_call: TRBJ2-7
d_call: TRBD1
v_call: TRBV27
cdr3_nt: TGTGCCAGCAGTTACAACAGGGGCTACGAGCAGTACTTC
cdr3_aa: CASSYNRGYEQYF

clone_size: NA
j_call: TRBJ2-5
d_call: NA
v_call: TRBV29-1
cdr3_nt: TGCAGCGTTTGTAGACAGACACAAGAGACCCAGTACTTC
cdr3_aa: CSVCRQTQETQYF

clone_size: NA
j_call: TRBJ1-5
d_call: NA
v_call: TRBV18
cdr3_nt: TGTGCCAGCTCACCGGAGGCAAACCTGGGCAATCAGCCCCAGCATTTT
cdr3_aa: CASSPEANLGNQPQHF

clone_size: NA
j_call: TRBJ1-3
d_call: TRBD1
v_call: TRBV6-5
cdr3_nt: TGTGCCAGCAGTTACTCGACAGGGGCTGGAAACACCATATATTTT
cdr3_aa: CASSYSTGAGNTIYF

clone_size: NA
j_call: TRBJ1-5
d_call: NA
v_call: TRBV4-1
cdr3_nt: TGCGCCAGCAGCCAAGACCCCGGGGCGAGCAATCAGCCCCAGCATTTT
cdr3_aa: CASSQDPGASNQPQHF

clone_size: NA
j_call: TRBJ1-1
d_call: NA
v_call: TRBV5-6
cdr3_nt: TGTGCCAGCAGCTTTGGCGAATATGAAGCTTTCTTT
cdr3_aa: CASSFGEYEAFF

clone_size: NA
j_call: TRBJ2-6
d_call: TRBD1
v_call: TRBV27
cdr3_nt: TGTGCCAGCAGTTCAAGACAGGGGTCTGGGGCCAACGTCCTGACTTTC
cdr3_aa: CASSSRQGSGANVLTF

clone_size: once
j_call: TRBJ2-5
d_call: NA
v_call: TRBV6-4
cdr3_nt: TGTGCCAGCAGCCGGACGGCACAAGAGACCCAGTACTTC
cdr3_aa: CASSRTAQETQYF

clone_size: NA
j_call: TRBJ1-3
d_call: NA
v_call: TRBV7-6
cdr3_nt: TGTGCCAGCAGCTTAGCCTGGACACAAAGCTCTGGAAACACCATATATTTT
cdr3_aa: CASSLAWTQSSGNTIYF

clone_size: NA
j_call: TRBJ2-6
d_call: NA
v_call: TRBV30
cdr3_nt: TGTGCCTGGGTGGAGGCCGGGGCCAACGTCCTGACTTTC
cdr3_aa: CAWVEAGANVLTF

clone_size: NA
j_call: TRBJ1-1
d_call: NA
v_call: TRBV4-1
cdr3_nt: TGCGCCAGCACCCTCCAGGGAGTGAACACTGAAGCTTTCTTT
cdr3_aa: CASTLQGVNTEAFF

clone_size: NA
j_call: TRBJ1-5
d_call: NA
v_call: TRBV5-1
cdr3_nt: TGCGCCAGCAGCTTGACCGGGGCCAGCAATCAGCCCCAGCATTTT
cdr3_aa: CASSLTGASNQPQHF

clone_size: NA
j_call: TRBJ2-2
d_call: NA
v_call: TRBV5-1
cdr3_nt: TGCGCCAGCAGCTTGGAATCAGCGTGGTCCGGGGAGCTGTTTTTT
cdr3_aa: CASSLESAWSGELFF

clone_size: few
j_call: TRBJ1-2
d_call: NA
v_call: TRBV5-8
cdr3_nt: TGTGCCAGCAGCTTGGTTCCCCTATACTATGGCTACACCTTC
cdr3_aa: CASSLVPLYYGYTF

clone_size: NA
j_call: TRBJ2-2
d_call: NA
v_call: TRBV11-2
cdr3_nt: TGTGCCAGCAGCTTAGGGGGGAGGGAGCTGTTTTTT
cdr3_aa: CASSLGGRELFF

clone_size: NA
j_call: TRBJ2-2
d_call: NA
v_call: TRBV30
cdr3_nt: TGTGCCTGGAAGAGGACCGGGGAGCTGTTTTTT
cdr3_aa: CAWKRTGELFF

clone_size: NA
j_call: TRBJ1-2
d_call: NA
v_call: TRBV11-2
cdr3_nt: TGTGCCAGCAGCCTACCCGGGGGAGCTAACTATGGCTACACCTTC
cdr3_aa: CASSLPGGANYGYTF

clone_size: NA
j_call: TRBJ1-1
d_call: TRBD1
v_call: TRBV29-1
cdr3_nt: TGCAGCGTTGAAAGGGGGCGGAACACTGAAGCTTTCTTT
cdr3_aa: CSVERGRNTEAFF

clone_size: NA
j_call: TRBJ2-2
d_call: NA
v_call: TRBV7-6
cdr3_nt: TGTGCCAGCAGCTTAGAAGTCCCGGGACGATACCGAGACACCGGGGAGCTGTTTTTT
cdr3_aa: CASSLEVPGRYRDTGELFF

clone_size: NA
j_call: TRBJ2-1
d_call: TRBD2
v_call: TRBV6-4
cdr3_nt: TGTGCCAGCAGTAATTCGCTAGCGGGAGAACAGTTCTTC
cdr3_aa: CASSNSLAGEQFF

clone_size: NA
j_call: TRBJ2-7
d_call: NA
v_call: TRBV5-1
cdr3_nt: TGCGCCAGCAGCTTTAGGCAGGGGGGAGGCGAGCAGTACTTC
cdr3_aa: CASSFRQGGGEQYF

clone_size: NA
j_call: TRBJ2-7
d_call: NA
v_call: TRBV9
cdr3_nt: TGTGCCAGCAGCCCCGGGACGGGCAGCTCCTACGAGCAGTACTTC
cdr3_aa: CASSPGTGSSYEQYF

clone_size: NA
j_call: TRBJ1-5
d_call: NA
v_call: TRBV7-9
cdr3_nt: TGTGCCAGCAGCACTAGCAATCAGCCCCAGCATTTT
cdr3_aa: CASSTSNQPQHF

clone_size: NA
j_call: TRBJ1-2
d_call: NA
v_call: TRBV6-1
cdr3_nt: TGTGCCAGCAGTGAATGGTCAGGACTATCTAGGGGGGATGGCTACACCTTC
cdr3_aa: CASSEWSGLSRGDGYTF

clone_size: NA
j_call: TRBJ1-5
d_call: TRBD1
v_call: TRBV9
cdr3_nt: TGTGCCAGCAGCCCCGGACAGGCCAATCAGCCCCAGCATTTT
cdr3_aa: CASSPGQANQPQHF

clone_size: once
j_call: TRBJ2-1
d_call: TRBD2
v_call: TRBV9
cdr3_nt: TGTGCCAGCAGCGCCCCCCTCGGCGGGAGGGGAAATGAGCAGTTCTTC
cdr3_aa: CASSAPLGGRGNEQFF

clone_size: NA
j_call: TRBJ2-1
d_call: TRBD2
v_call: TRBV7-6
cdr3_nt: TGTGCCAGCAGCTTAGGCGGGAGGTGGCCCTACAATGAGCAGTTCTTC
cdr3_aa: CASSLGGRWPYNEQFF

clone_size: NA
j_call: TRBJ2-3
d_call: TRBD2
v_call: TRBV27
cdr3_nt: TGTGCCAGCAGTTTTTCCGCGGGGGACCTTCCGGATACGCAGTATTTT
cdr3_aa: CASSFSAGDLPDTQYF

clone_size: NA
j_call: TRBJ1-5
d_call: NA
v_call: TRBV2
cdr3_nt: TGTGCCAGCAGCGATGGGACCCTAAGCAATCAGCCCCAGCATTTT
cdr3_aa: CASSDGTLSNQPQHF

clone_size: NA
j_call: TRBJ1-5
d_call: NA
v_call: TRBV6-1
cdr3_nt: TGTGCCAGCATTGGGGCAATTAGGGGCAATCAGCCCCAGCATTTT
cdr3_aa: CASIGAIRGNQPQHF

clone_size: NA
j_call: TRBJ2-5
d_call: TRBD2
v_call: TRBV7-8
cdr3_nt: TGTGCCAGCAGCCGCGGACTAGCGGGAGGCCAAGAGACCCAGTACTTC
cdr3_aa: CASSRGLAGGQETQYF

clone_size: NA
j_call: TRBJ1-2
d_call: NA
v_call: TRBV9
cdr3_nt: TGTGCCAGCAGCGTGGGTAGGGTCCCAACCAACTATGGCTACACCTTC
cdr3_aa: CASSVGRVPTNYGYTF

clone_size: once
j_call: TRBJ1-5
d_call: NA
v_call: TRBV7-8
cdr3_nt: TGTGCCAGCAGCTTAGTTGAGGACAGCGTGTCAAATCAGCCCCAGCATTTT
cdr3_aa: CASSLVEDSVSNQPQHF

clone_size: NA
j_call: TRBJ2-2
d_call: NA
v_call: TRBV7-3
cdr3_nt: TGTGCCAGCAGCTTAGCTCAGTACACCGGGGAGCTGTTTTTT
cdr3_aa: CASSLAQYTGELFF